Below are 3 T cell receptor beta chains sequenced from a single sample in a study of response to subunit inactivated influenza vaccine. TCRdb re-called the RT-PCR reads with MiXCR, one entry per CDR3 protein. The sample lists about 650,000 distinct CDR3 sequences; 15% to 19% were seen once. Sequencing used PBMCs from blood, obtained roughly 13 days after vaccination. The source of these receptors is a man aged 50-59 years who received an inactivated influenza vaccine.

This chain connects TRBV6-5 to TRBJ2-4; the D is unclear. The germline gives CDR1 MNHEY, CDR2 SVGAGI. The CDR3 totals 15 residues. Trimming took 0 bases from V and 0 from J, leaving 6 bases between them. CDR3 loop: CASSYSELAKNIQYF. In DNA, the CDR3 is TGTGCCAGCAGTTACTCGGAGCTAGCCAAAAACATTCAGTACTTC.

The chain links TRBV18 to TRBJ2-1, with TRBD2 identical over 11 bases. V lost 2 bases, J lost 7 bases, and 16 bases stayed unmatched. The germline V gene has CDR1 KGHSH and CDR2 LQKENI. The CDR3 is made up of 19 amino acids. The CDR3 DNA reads TGTGCCAGCTCACCATTCGGATCTAGCGGGAGGCGGAGGGGGAATGAGCAGTTCTTC. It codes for CASSPFGSSGRRRGNEQFF.

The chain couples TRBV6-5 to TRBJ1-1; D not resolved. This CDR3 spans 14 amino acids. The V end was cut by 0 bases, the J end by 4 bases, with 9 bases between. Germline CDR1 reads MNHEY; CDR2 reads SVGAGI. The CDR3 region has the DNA TGTGCCAGCAGTTACTCGCGAGGGCCCACTGAAGCTTTCTTT. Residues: CASSYSRGPTEAFF.